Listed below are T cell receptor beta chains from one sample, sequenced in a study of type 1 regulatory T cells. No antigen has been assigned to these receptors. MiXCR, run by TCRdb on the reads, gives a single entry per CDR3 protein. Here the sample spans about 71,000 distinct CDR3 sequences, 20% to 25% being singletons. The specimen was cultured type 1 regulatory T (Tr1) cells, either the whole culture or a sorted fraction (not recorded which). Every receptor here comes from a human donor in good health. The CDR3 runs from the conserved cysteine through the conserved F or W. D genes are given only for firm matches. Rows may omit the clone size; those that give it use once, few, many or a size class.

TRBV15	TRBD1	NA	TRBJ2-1	TGTGCCACCAGCTCAACGGACAGGGTCGATGAGCAGTTCTTC	CATSSTDRVDEQFF
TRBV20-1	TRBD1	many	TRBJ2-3	TGCAGTGCTAGGTGGACAGGGTCAGATACGCAGTATTTT	CSARWTGSDTQYF
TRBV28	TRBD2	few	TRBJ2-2	TGTGCCAGCACTAGTGTTCTGGGACTAGCGGACTATAGGGAGCTGTTTTTT	CASTSVLGLADYRELFF
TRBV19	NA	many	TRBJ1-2	TGTGCCAGTAAGGAACAGGCGAACTATGGCTACACCTTC	CASKEQANYGYTF
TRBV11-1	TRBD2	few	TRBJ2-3	TGTGCCAGCAGCCGGACTAGCGGGAGGACGAATACGCAGTATTTT	CASSRTSGRTNTQYF
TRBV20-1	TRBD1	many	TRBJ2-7	TGCAGTGCTAACCAGGGGGCGATGTACGAGCAGTACTTC	CSANQGAMYEQYF
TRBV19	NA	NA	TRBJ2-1	TGTGCCAGTAGTGATCAGGGGGGTTCCTACAATGAGCAGTTCTTC	CASSDQGGSYNEQFF
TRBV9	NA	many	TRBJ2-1	TGTGCCAGCAGCCCCCCGGTTGGTACAGGCAATGAGCAGTTCTTC	CASSPPVGTGNEQFF
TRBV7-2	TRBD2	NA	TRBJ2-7	TGTGCCTGCAGCCGACTGACTAGCGGGAGAAGCCACGAGCAGTACTTC	CACSRLTSGRSHEQYF
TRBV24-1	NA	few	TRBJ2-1	TGTGCCACCAGCCGGCCCTACAATGAGCAGTTCTTC	CATSRPYNEQFF
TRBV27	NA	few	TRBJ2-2	TGTGCCAGCACCCTCCTGGGTCCTAACATCCCCGGGGAGCTGTTTTTT	CASTLLGPNIPGELFF
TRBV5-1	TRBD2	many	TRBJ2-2	TGCGCCAGCAAGCCTAGCGGGGGGTACACCGGGGAGCTGTTTTTT	CASKPSGGYTGELFF
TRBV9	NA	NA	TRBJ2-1	TGTGCCAGCAGCGTAGTAGCGAGTAGGGGGAATGAGCAGTTCTTC	CASSVVASRGNEQFF
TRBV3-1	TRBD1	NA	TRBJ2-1	TGTGCCAGCAGCCTGGGACAGGCCTACAATGAGCAGTTCTTC	CASSLGQAYNEQFF
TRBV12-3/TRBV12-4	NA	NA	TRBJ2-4	TGTGCCAGCACCCGCGGGGGGGACAGGGGAACCCGACTAGCCAAAAACATTCAGTACTTC	CASTRGGDRGTRLAKNIQYF
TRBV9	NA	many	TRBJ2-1	TGTGCCAGCAGCGTATTAGGTAGCTCCTACAATGAGCAGTTCTTC	CASSVLGSSYNEQFF
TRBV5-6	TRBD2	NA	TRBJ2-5	TGTGCCAGCAGCTTGGTCGGACTAGCGGGAGGCGCGGAGACCCAGTACTTC	CASSLVGLAGGAETQYF
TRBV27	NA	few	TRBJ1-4	TGTGCCAGCAGTTCGCGGTTTTATGAAAAACTGTTTTTT	CASSSRFYEKLFF